This record covers a single TCR beta chain. Trimming removed 7 bases at V and 2 bases at J, with 19 bases between. Germline V gene sequence: CDR1 SGHNT, CDR2 YYREEE (reference sequence). There are 17 residues in the CDR3. These data come from a study of radiotherapy plus CTLA-4 blockade in lung cancer. At the level of the study: Patients showed objective responses in 18% of cases and disease control in less than 35%.

Libraries were prepared by immunoSEQ multiplex PCR; TCRdb keeps only in-frame clonotypes and omits some of them. The sample holds roughly 70,000 clones, roughly 91% seen once. The sequence came from a human donor with non-small cell lung cancer that progressed on radiotherapy plus ipilimumab. The sequences come from peripheral blood, collected from a patient treated with radiotherapy plus ipilimumab. J is TRBJ2-6 and V is TRBV5-4; a possible D gene is TRBD2 (6 bases). The CDR3 coding sequence is TGTGCCAGCCGATCCTCGGAGGGAATGGCTGGGGCCAACGTCCTGACTTTC. Translation: CASRSSEGMAGANVLTF.